Included here is one T cell receptor (beta chain) sequence, with context. The junction departs from germline at one end; a sequencing error may be responsible. As handled by the study authors: Nucleated cell number was recorded as an estimate derived from reference gene primer amplification. The protocol was immunoSEQ multiplex PCR, while the TCRdb copy is restricted to in-frame clones and leaves out a portion. V and J calls and clone size are given by that table; D and trimming were obtained from the DNA. The table has fewer than 50,000 clones, roughly 73% seen once. The CDR3 has 15 residues. Germline V CDR1 and CDR2: SSHAT, FNYEAQ (reference sequence). The sample is drawn from a study of blood T cell repertoires in COVID-19. Study-level information: COVID-19 samples collected from the United States, Italy and Spain covered acute and convalescent phases. Sample material is recorded as cDNA or gDNA derived from T cells, B-cell-depleted T cells, or PBMCs.

The sequenced sample consisted of peripheral blood. V gene TRBV7-7 combines with J gene TRBJ2-5, with 7 bases lining up with TRBD2. The receptor's source is an elderly man with acute or convalescent COVID-19. The CDR3, as DNA: TGTGCTAGCAGCTTAGGTGGGAGGGCCACAGAGACCCAGTACTTC. Protein: CASSLGGRATETQYF.